The 27 T cell receptor beta chains presented below share a single source sample, sequenced in a study of regulatory T cells in long-lasting Graves disease (dated by TCRdb to 2020 to 2022). The time point label of this sample denotes: persistent/refractory GD, antithyroid drugs over 5 years with positive TRAb. For both TCR sequencing and RNA sequencing, RNA was extracted from PBMCs in TRIzol. Receptor amplification or capture employed multiplex PCR. The instrument was an Illumina HiSeq 4000. TCR beta libraries were built with iRepertoire HTBI primers and Arm-PCR amplification of CDR3 regions. TCRdb cleaned the public reads at Q25 with fastp, built clones with MiXCR and kept in-frame beta chains. Rows are unified per CDR3 protein, each entry keeping the most common DNA and genes. Within this sample are 350,000 to 450,000 distinct CDR3 sequences, with about 23% of them counted one time only. Around a quarter of the sample is held by the ten biggest clonotypes.

The specimen was peripheral blood mononuclear cells (PBMCs), collected when the disease was refractory, from a patient treated with antithyroid drugs. These TCRs come from a woman aged 40-49 years with Graves disease. Donor details come from another sample of the same person, matched by shared clones.

In its sample, this clonotype was seen many times. The chain uses TRBV15 and TRBJ2-7, with 8 bases identical to TRBD1. V lost 1 base to trimming and J lost 5 bases; unmatched junction nucleotides: 4. This CDR3 region has 14 residues. The germline V gene encodes CDR1 LNHNV and CDR2 YYDKDF (reference sequence). CDR3 DNA: TGTGCCACCAGCAGAGCGCAGGGGGCGAACGAGCAGTACTTC. Its translation: CATSRAQGANEQYF.

Written as DNA, the CDR3 is TGTGCCAGCAGTTTATCGGGACAAGGCAATCAGCCCCAGCATTTT. Translating gives CASSLSGQGNQPQHF. The gene calls are TRBV12-3 or TRBV12-4 and TRBJ1-5; the D gene is possibly TRBD1 (6 bases). This CDR3 contains 15 residues. V was trimmed by 2 bases and J by 2 bases, leaving 10 bases between them.

Turning to this clonotype: A single base separates this from a much larger clone, so it may be a read error. CDR3 nucleotides: TGTGCCACCAGCAGAGCGTACGGGGCCGTGAGTCTTGATTCACCCCTCCACTTT. Amino acid sequence: CATSRAYGAVSLDSPLHF. The chain uses TRBV15 and TRBJ1-6; D might be TRBD1 (5 bases). The CDR3 totals 18 residues. The germline CDR1 and CDR2 sequences are LNHNV and YYDKDF (reference sequence). V was shortened by 1 base and J by 8 bases, with 21 bases between the two germline ends.

The chain combines TRBV7-3 with TRBJ2-4, with TRBD1 matching over 10 bases. This CDR3 contains 15 residues. V was clipped by 4 bases and J by 2 bases; unmatched bases: 2. Germline values: CDR1 SGHTA, CDR2 FQGTGA. CDR3 loop: CASSSDRGTKNIQYF. CDR3 bases: TGTGCCAGCAGCTCGGACAGGGGGACCAAAAACATTCAGTACTTC.

The chain links TRBV5-4 to TRBJ1-2; 7 positions match TRBD1. J was trimmed by 7 bases and V by 0 bases; bases with no gene match: 0. Germline CDR1 reads SGHNT; CDR2 reads YYREEE (reference sequence). This CDR3 region has 12 residues. The CDR3 DNA is TGTGCCAGCAGCTTGGAGGGGGCTGGCTACACCTTC. It codes for CASSLEGAGYTF.

This CDR3 reads CASSLGGPGTLNSYEQYF. The CDR3 bases are TGTGCCAGCAGCTTAGGAGGGCCCGGGACTCTGAACTCCTACGAGCAGTACTTC. V usage is TRBV7-2 and J usage is TRBJ2-7, with a possible D match to TRBD2 (6 bases). V gave up 1 base and J gave up 0 bases, with 19 bases separating them. CDR1 and CDR2 from the germline V gene are SGHTA and FQGNSA. CDR3 length equals 18 residues.

This clonotype has a count of ten or more. The chain recombines TRBV2 with TRBJ2-7; the match to TRBD2 covers 7 bases. V lost 3 bases to trimming and J lost 6 bases; unmatched junction nucleotides: 8. This CDR3 has 14 amino acids. Germline CDR1 is SNHLY and CDR2 is FYNNEI. CDR3 protein: CASSETSFAREQYF. In DNA, the CDR3 is TGTGCCAGCAGTGAGACTAGCTTCGCCCGCGAGCAGTACTTC.

V gene TRBV14 combines with J gene TRBJ2-4; D is undetermined. Trimming cost V 1 base and J 0 bases, with 13 bases left between them. Germline lookup yields CDR1 SGHDN and CDR2 FVKESK. This CDR3 spans 17 amino acids. In DNA form, the CDR3 reads TGTGCCAGCAGCCAAGGATCCTACGCCCTAGCCAAAAACATTCAGTACTTC. It is translated as CASSQGSYALAKNIQYF.

This clonotype was recorded many times. The genes are TRBV28 and TRBJ1-5, with 7 bases matching TRBD1. This CDR3 contains 12 residues. Trimming at V came to 4 bases and at J to 9 bases, leaving 3 bases not matched to a gene. The V gene's germline CDR1 is MDHEN and CDR2 SYDVKM. The CDR3: CASSSQGVPQHF. The CDR3 DNA reads as TGTGCCAGCAGTTCCCAGGGGGTGCCCCAGCATTTT.

Concerning this clonotype: Given a much more abundant clone one base away, this may be a read error. V is TRBV28 and J is TRBJ2-7; D may be TRBD1 (5 bases). Germline V gives CDR1 MDHEN, CDR2 SYDVKM. V lost 5 bases and J lost 6, with 17 bases in between. This CDR3 contains 14 residues. The CDR3 region has the DNA TGTGCCAGCAGTGCCGAGGACACAAGCTGCGAGCAGTACTTC. Its protein product is CASSAEDTSCEQYF.

This clonotype was found a few times. The J gene is TRBJ2-7, the V gene TRBV5-1, with 9 bases that match TRBD1. This CDR3 region has 15 residues. Germline trimming cut 0 bases from V and 0 bases from J; bases unmatched to any gene: 1. Germline assignment: CDR1 SGHRS and CDR2 YFSETQ. CDR3 sequence (DNA): TGCGCCAGCAGCTTGGGGACAGGGGACTCCTACGAGCAGTACTTC. Its translation: CASSLGTGDSYEQYF.

This clonotype was seen many times. This rearrangement joins TRBV29-1 to TRBJ2-7; possibly TRBD1 or TRBD2 for D (5 bases each). V lost 4 bases and J lost 4, with 26 bases in between. This CDR3 has 17 amino acids. The V gene's germline CDR1 is SQVTM and CDR2 ANQGSEA. CDR3 sequence: CSVGDPNRGVGSYEQYF. The CDR3 DNA reads TGCAGCGTTGGGGACCCGAATAGGGGAGTGGGGTCTTACGAGCAGTACTTC.

This clonotype was picked up many times. The rearrangement joins TRBV28 to TRBJ2-7, with D perhaps TRBD1 or TRBD2 (5 bases each). Trimming shortened V by 6 bases and J by 4 bases, and 16 bases separated the two germline ends. CDR1 MDHEN and CDR2 SYDVKM come from the germline V gene. The CDR3 totals 14 residues. The CDR3, as DNA: TGTGCCAGCAGACACCAGGGCTCGGGGTACGAGCAGTACTTC. The encoded protein is CASRHQGSGYEQYF.

This clonotype was seen only a few times. The J gene is TRBJ2-4, the V gene TRBV7-2, with 7 bases fitting TRBD2. J gave up 8 bases and V 6 bases, and 7 bases lay outside the gene matches. The CDR3 has 13 amino acids. Germline CDR1 is SGHTA and CDR2 is FQGNSA. CDR3 amino acids: CASRRGAGDIQYF. CDR3 nucleotide sequence: TGTGCCAGCAGAAGAGGGGCGGGGGACATTCAGTACTTC.

This clonotype was seen a few times. The chain couples TRBV7-3 to TRBJ1-1; 7 bases line up with TRBD1. Losses at the gene ends were 5 bases for V and 4 bases for J; bases not matched to a gene: 4. The CDR3 extends over 13 amino acids. Looked up from germline, CDR1 is SGHTA and CDR2 is FQGTGA. The DNA of the CDR3 is TGTGCCAGCAGCCAGGGGGTAGCCACTGAAGCTTTCTTT. Encoded protein: CASSQGVATEAFF.

This clonotype was seen more than once but under ten times. The chain recombines TRBV20-1 with TRBJ2-4; D may be TRBD1 (6 bases). Germline lookup yields CDR1 DFQATT and CDR2 SNEGSKA (reference sequence). There are 13 residues in the CDR3. V lost 2 bases and J 4 bases, leaving 9 bases between the germline ends. The CDR3 region is CSARQGIKNIQYF. In DNA, the CDR3 is TGCAGTGCTAGACAGGGGATAAAAAACATTCAGTACTTC.

This clonotype has just a few counts. The chain employs TRBV6-1 and TRBJ2-7, with unresolved D. The CDR3 runs to 13 residues. Germline CDR1 MNHNS, CDR2 SASEGT. V was trimmed by 5 bases and J by 0 bases, leaving 8 bases between them. The CDR3 nucleotides read TGTGCCAGCAGTCTCTACTTCTCCTACGAGCAGTACTTC. This sequence encodes CASSLYFSYEQYF.

This clonotype was found a few times. The CDR3 bases are TGTGCCAGCAGTGAAACTAGCGGACCCGCCTACGAGCAGTACTTC. This gives the protein CASSETSGPAYEQYF. V gene TRBV25-1 combines with J gene TRBJ2-7; 8 bases align to TRBD2. Germline V gene data show CDR1 as MGHDK and CDR2 as SYGVNS. V was clipped by 2 bases and J by 2 bases; unmatched bases: 5. The CDR3 runs to 15 residues.

CDR3 region: CASSLAARTAEQYF. The DNA for the CDR3 is TGTGCCAGCAGCTTAGCAGCAAGGACAGCCGAGCAGTACTTC. This chain uses TRBV7-9 with TRBJ2-7; perhaps TRBD1 as D (6 bases). CDR3 length: 14 amino acids. Trimming pared 0 bases from V and 6 bases from J, leaving 12 bases between. Germline V gives CDR1 SEHNR, CDR2 FQNEAQ (reference sequence).

This clonotype came up many times. The chain employs TRBV5-1 and TRBJ2-2; D remains ambiguous. The CDR3 spans 13 residues. The germline V and J ends were trimmed by 5 bases and 4 bases, with 9 bases remaining between them. Germline values: CDR1 SGHRS, CDR2 YFSETQ. The CDR3 DNA follows: TGCGCCAGCAGATTTAGGTCCACCGGGGAGCTGTTTTTT. This translates into CASRFRSTGELFF.

The rearrangement uses TRBV28 and TRBJ2-1; no clear D gene. This CDR3 has 13 amino acids. Per germline, CDR1 MDHEN and CDR2 SYDVKM. The V and J ends lost 3 bases and 4 bases respectively, with 7 bases between them. For the CDR3, the DNA is TGTGCCAGCAGTTTTGAACTTTACAATGAGCAGTTCTTC. Its translation is CASSFELYNEQFF.

With regard to this clonotype: Relative to the germline gene, one junction end is altered; a read error may explain this. This chain uses TRBV12-3 or TRBV12-4 with TRBJ1-2, with TRBD1 identical over 7 bases. The CDR3 sequence is 15 residues long. The CDR3 coding sequence is TGTGCCAGCAGACCGACGGGACAGACTAACTATGGCCACACCTTC. Translation: CASRPTGQTNYGHTF.

This clonotype was counted only a few times. The chain combines TRBV7-2 with TRBJ2-4; D is ambiguous. CDR1 and CDR2 (germline): SGHTA, FQGNSA. The CDR3 length is 14 residues. The V and J ends lost 1 base and 7 bases respectively, with 11 bases between them. CDR3 in DNA: TGTGCCAGCAGCTTAGACAGACGACGGAACATTCAGTACTTC. Its translation: CASSLDRRRNIQYF.

This clonotype was detected ten times or more. The CDR3 DNA follows: TGTGCCAGCAGTTTACGGACAGGGGTGTATGGCTACACCTTC. This gives the protein CASSLRTGVYGYTF. V is TRBV28 and J is TRBJ1-2, with 9 bases that match TRBD1. Trimming removed 2 bases from V and 5 bases from J; junction bases left unmatched: 3. The CDR3 length is 14 residues. The germline CDR1 and CDR2 sequences are MDHEN and SYDVKM.

V is TRBV5-1 and J is TRBJ2-7, with 8 nucleotides matching TRBD2. CDR1 SGHRS and CDR2 YFSETQ come from the germline V gene. The trim removed 4 bases at V and 1 base at J, leaving 7 bases unmatched. The CDR3 sequence is 15 residues long. CDR3 protein: CASSHTSGESYEQYF. Here the CDR3 DNA reads TGCGCCAGCAGCCATACTAGCGGAGAATCCTACGAGCAGTACTTC.

The DNA of the CDR3 is TGTGCCAGCAGCCAAGTATGGGCAGGGCTTGATGCGTCCTACGAGCAGTACTTC. It is translated as CASSQVWAGLDASYEQYF. The chain carries TRBV3-1 and TRBJ2-7, with D possibly being TRBD1 (5 bases). This CDR3 has 18 amino acids. V shed 1 base and J shed 1 base, with 20 bases lying between them. CDR1 LGHDT and CDR2 YNNKEL come from the germline V gene (reference sequence).

This clonotype was observed many times. The chain joins TRBV28 to TRBJ1-5, with D uncertain. CDR3 length equals 16 residues. Germline V gene lookup returns CDR1 MDHEN and CDR2 SYDVKM. V dropped 3 bases and J dropped 3 bases, with 15 bases sitting between them. The CDR3: CASSFLAGPINQPQHF. The CDR3 coding sequence is TGTGCCAGCAGTTTCCTCGCCGGCCCCATCAATCAGCCCCAGCATTTT.